This is a list of T cell receptor beta chains from one sample in a study of blood T cell repertoires in COVID-19. The protocol was immunoSEQ multiplex PCR, while the TCRdb copy is restricted to in-frame clones and leaves out a portion. The sample lists around 250,000 clones, approximately 90% occurring once. Input material: PBMCs or T cells enriched from blood (not recorded which). These receptor sequences come from a woman aged 25 to 39 with acute COVID-19. Both conserved end residues are part of each CDR3. The D gene is left open where the match is weak. Only part of the rows carry a size: once, few, many, or a class if the clone is expanded.

CDR3 DNA: TGTGCCAGCAGCTGGCGGGACCGTAACACTGAAGCTTTCTTT; CDR3 protein: CASSWRDRNTEAFF; clone size: .; V gene: TRBV11-2; CDR3 length: 14; D gene: .; J gene: TRBJ1-1
CDR3 DNA: TGTGCCAGCAGCAACCTTGAGACTGGCCACGAGCAGTACTTC; CDR3 protein: CASSNLETGHEQYF; clone size: .; V gene: TRBV7-3; CDR3 length: 14; D gene: .; J gene: TRBJ2-7
CDR3 DNA: TGTGCCTGGAGTCCCGGACAGGGCTATGGCTACACCTTC; CDR3 protein: CAWSPGQGYGYTF; clone size: .; V gene: TRBV30; CDR3 length: 13; D gene: TRBD1; J gene: TRBJ1-2
CDR3 DNA: TGCGCCAGCACCTTGGGGACAGGGAGTCAGGATGAGCAGTTCTTC; CDR3 protein: CASTLGTGSQDEQFF; clone size: .; V gene: TRBV5-1; CDR3 length: 15; D gene: TRBD1; J gene: TRBJ2-1
CDR3 DNA: TGTGCCAGCTCACCGCCCGGGACTAGCGGGATCTATGAGCAGTTCTTC; CDR3 protein: CASSPPGTSGIYEQFF; clone size: .; V gene: TRBV18; CDR3 length: 16; D gene: TRBD2; J gene: TRBJ2-1
CDR3 DNA: TGTGCCAGCAGCTTCGCGGGGGACCTCTACGAGCAGTACTTC; CDR3 protein: CASSFAGDLYEQYF; clone size: .; V gene: TRBV5-4; CDR3 length: 14; D gene: TRBD2; J gene: TRBJ2-7
CDR3 DNA: TGTGCCAGCGGGGGACTAGCGAGTAACTACGAGCAGTACTTC; CDR3 protein: CASGGLASNYEQYF; clone size: .; V gene: TRBV7-9; CDR3 length: 14; D gene: TRBD2; J gene: TRBJ2-7
CDR3 DNA: TGTGCCAGCAGCTTTACAGGGGCTGGAAACACCATATATTTT; CDR3 protein: CASSFTGAGNTIYF; clone size: .; V gene: TRBV7-8; CDR3 length: 14; D gene: TRBD1; J gene: TRBJ1-3
CDR3 DNA: TGCGCCAGCAGCTTGGCCGGGAGTTACGAGCAGTACTTC; CDR3 protein: CASSLAGSYEQYF; clone size: .; V gene: TRBV5-1; CDR3 length: 13; D gene: .; J gene: TRBJ2-7
CDR3 DNA: TGTGCCTGGAGTGGACAGGGAGATCCAGATACGCAGTATTTT; CDR3 protein: CAWSGQGDPDTQYF; clone size: .; V gene: TRBV30; CDR3 length: 14; D gene: TRBD1; J gene: TRBJ2-3
CDR3 DNA: TGTGCCAGCAGCGCCAGCGGGACGGGGGATACGCAGTATTTT; CDR3 protein: CASSASGTGDTQYF; clone size: .; V gene: TRBV9; CDR3 length: 14; D gene: TRBD2; J gene: TRBJ2-3
CDR3 DNA: TGTGCCATCAGTACTAGCAAGGAGCAGTACTTC; CDR3 protein: CAISTSKEQYF; clone size: .; V gene: TRBV10-3; CDR3 length: 11; D gene: .; J gene: TRBJ2-7
CDR3 DNA: TGCGCCAGCAGCCAAGAGAGCAGGGCCTACAATGAGCAGTTCTTC; CDR3 protein: CASSQESRAYNEQFF; clone size: .; V gene: TRBV4-1; CDR3 length: 15; D gene: .; J gene: TRBJ2-1
CDR3 DNA: TGTGCCAGCAGCTCCCCCGTGGAGGGCACTAGCACAGATACGCAGTATTTT; CDR3 protein: CASSSPVEGTSTDTQYF; clone size: .; V gene: TRBV11-2; CDR3 length: 17; D gene: .; J gene: TRBJ2-3
CDR3 DNA: TGTGCCAGCACCGTAGGGGGACAGGAAAGAGGAGCTTTCTTT; CDR3 protein: CASTVGGQERGAFF; clone size: .; V gene: TRBV7-8; CDR3 length: 14; D gene: TRBD1; J gene: TRBJ1-1
CDR3 DNA: TGTGCCAGCAGTAATTCAGGGGCTGGACAGCCCCAGCATTTT; CDR3 protein: CASSNSGAGQPQHF; clone size: .; V gene: TRBV27; CDR3 length: 14; D gene: .; J gene: TRBJ1-5
CDR3 DNA: TGTGCCAGCAGTGACTTCCTAGCGGGGCTCAATGAGCAGTTCTTC; CDR3 protein: CASSDFLAGLNEQFF; clone size: .; V gene: TRBV6-4; CDR3 length: 15; D gene: TRBD2; J gene: TRBJ2-1
CDR3 DNA: TGTGCCAGCGCGGGAGCTTCGAACACCGGGGAGCTGTTTTTT; CDR3 protein: CASAGASNTGELFF; clone size: .; V gene: TRBV18; CDR3 length: 14; D gene: TRBD2; J gene: TRBJ2-2
CDR3 DNA: TGTGCCAGCAGAACCGGTGGACAGGGGGCAGATACGCAGTATTTT; CDR3 protein: CASRTGGQGADTQYF; clone size: .; V gene: TRBV6-5; CDR3 length: 15; D gene: TRBD1; J gene: TRBJ2-3
CDR3 DNA: TGTGCCAGTAGTCGAGGGAGTATCGACGAGCAGTACTTC; CDR3 protein: CASSRGSIDEQYF; clone size: few; V gene: TRBV19; CDR3 length: 13; D gene: .; J gene: TRBJ2-7
CDR3 DNA: TGTGCCAGCAGCCACCCGGAGGGAGGCACTGAAGCTTTCTTT; CDR3 protein: CASSHPEGGTEAFF; clone size: .; V gene: TRBV3-1/TRBV3-2; CDR3 length: 14; D gene: .; J gene: TRBJ1-1
CDR3 DNA: TGTGCCAGCTCACCCTCGGGGTCCAGGGGGGATGGCTACACCTTC; CDR3 protein: CASSPSGSRGDGYTF; clone size: .; V gene: TRBV18; CDR3 length: 15; D gene: TRBD1; J gene: TRBJ1-2
CDR3 DNA: TGTGCCAGCACTAGCCGAAGGGGGACCTACTCTGGAAACACCATATATTTT; CDR3 protein: CASTSRRGTYSGNTIYF; clone size: .; V gene: TRBV28; CDR3 length: 17; D gene: .; J gene: TRBJ1-3
CDR3 DNA: TGCGCCAGCAGCCAAGATCTGCGGGACACAGATACGCAGTATTTT; CDR3 protein: CASSQDLRDTDTQYF; clone size: .; V gene: TRBV4-3; CDR3 length: 15; D gene: .; J gene: TRBJ2-3
CDR3 DNA: TGTGCCAGCTCACCAGGATCCAGGCAGGTGGGAAACACCATATATTTT; CDR3 protein: CASSPGSRQVGNTIYF; clone size: .; V gene: TRBV18; CDR3 length: 16; D gene: .; J gene: TRBJ1-3
CDR3 DNA: TGTGCCAGCAGCGTAGGCGCTAGCGGGTACGAGCAGTACTTC; CDR3 protein: CASSVGASGYEQYF; clone size: .; V gene: TRBV9; CDR3 length: 14; D gene: TRBD2; J gene: TRBJ2-7
CDR3 DNA: TGTGCCAGCTCACCCGCTAGCCAGGGGAATGAAAAACTGTTTTTT; CDR3 protein: CASSPASQGNEKLFF; clone size: .; V gene: TRBV18; CDR3 length: 15; D gene: .; J gene: TRBJ1-4
CDR3 DNA: TGTGCCATCAGCCCACAGGGAGGGGGTGAAAAACTGTTTTTT; CDR3 protein: CAISPQGGGEKLFF; clone size: .; V gene: TRBV10-3; CDR3 length: 14; D gene: .; J gene: TRBJ1-4
CDR3 DNA: TGTGCCAGTAGTGCCTGGACTAGCGACACCGGGGAGCTGTTTTTT; CDR3 protein: CASSAWTSDTGELFF; clone size: once; V gene: TRBV19; CDR3 length: 15; D gene: TRBD2; J gene: TRBJ2-2
CDR3 DNA: TGTGCCAGCAACTTCGCGGTTGGGGAGCTGTTTTTT; CDR3 protein: CASNFAVGELFF; clone size: few; V gene: TRBV7-9; CDR3 length: 12; D gene: .; J gene: TRBJ2-2
CDR3 DNA: TGTGCCAGCAGCTTAGATCGAGGGGGGCAGTTCTTC; CDR3 protein: CASSLDRGGQFF; clone size: .; V gene: TRBV11-2; CDR3 length: 12; D gene: .; J gene: TRBJ2-1
CDR3 DNA: TGTGCCAGCAGCGTAGGGGACAGGGTCCGGGATACGCAGTATTTT; CDR3 protein: CASSVGDRVRDTQYF; clone size: .; V gene: TRBV9; CDR3 length: 15; D gene: TRBD1; J gene: TRBJ2-3
CDR3 DNA: TGCGCCAGCAGCCATGCCCGAGACGGAGTTCCCATTAGCTCTGGAAACACCATATATTTT; CDR3 protein: CASSHARDGVPISSGNTIYF; clone size: .; V gene: TRBV4-1; CDR3 length: 20; D gene: .; J gene: TRBJ1-3
CDR3 DNA: TGCGCCAGCACCTACGACGGGGGGATCGGAGAAGCTTTCTTT; CDR3 protein: CASTYDGGIGEAFF; clone size: .; V gene: TRBV5-1; CDR3 length: 14; D gene: .; J gene: TRBJ1-1
CDR3 DNA: TGTGCCACCAGTGATTTGAGGCTAGCGGGGGATACGCAGTATTTT; CDR3 protein: CATSDLRLAGDTQYF; clone size: .; V gene: TRBV24-1; CDR3 length: 15; D gene: TRBD2; J gene: TRBJ2-3
CDR3 DNA: TGTGCCAGCAGCCAGACCTGGACAACACGCTATGGCTACACCTTC; CDR3 protein: CASSQTWTTRYGYTF; clone size: .; V gene: TRBV14; CDR3 length: 15; D gene: .; J gene: TRBJ1-2
CDR3 DNA: TGTGCCTGGAGCTCCTGGGGGGGTTCACCCCTCCACTTT; CDR3 protein: CAWSSWGGSPLHF; clone size: .; V gene: TRBV30; CDR3 length: 13; D gene: .; J gene: TRBJ1-6
CDR3 DNA: TGTGCCAGCGGGGGGGGCTTTGGCTACACCTTC; CDR3 protein: CASGGGFGYTF; clone size: .; V gene: TRBV27; CDR3 length: 11; D gene: .; J gene: TRBJ1-2
CDR3 DNA: TGTGCCAGCAGTGAGATTGGACCCCTCGACGGGGGGACCCAGTACTTC; CDR3 protein: CASSEIGPLDGGTQYF; clone size: .; V gene: TRBV6-1; CDR3 length: 16; D gene: .; J gene: TRBJ2-5
CDR3 DNA: TGTGCCAGCAGCTTTACTCAGGGGGCGGCAGAGCAGTACTTC; CDR3 protein: CASSFTQGAAEQYF; clone size: .; V gene: TRBV7-9; CDR3 length: 14; D gene: TRBD1; J gene: TRBJ2-7
CDR3 DNA: TGTGCCACCAGCAGAGAAGGGCCTAGCCACCTTACAGATACGCAGTATTTT; CDR3 protein: CATSREGPSHLTDTQYF; clone size: .; V gene: TRBV15; CDR3 length: 17; D gene: .; J gene: TRBJ2-3
CDR3 DNA: TGTGCCAGCAGCTTAGCCGACAGCGCCTTTAACTATGGCTACACCTTC; CDR3 protein: CASSLADSAFNYGYTF; clone size: few; V gene: TRBV7-2; CDR3 length: 16; D gene: .; J gene: TRBJ1-2
CDR3 DNA: TGTGCCAGTAGTAACCGGGACTATGAGCAGTTCTTC; CDR3 protein: CASSNRDYEQFF; clone size: .; V gene: TRBV19; CDR3 length: 12; D gene: .; J gene: TRBJ2-1
CDR3 DNA: TGTGCCAGCAGTCCTAGAGGAGGATACGAGCAGTACTTC; CDR3 protein: CASSPRGGYEQYF; clone size: once; V gene: TRBV28; CDR3 length: 13; D gene: .; J gene: TRBJ2-7
CDR3 DNA: TGTGCCAGCAGCATAACGACAGGGAACAATTCACCCCTCCACTTT; CDR3 protein: CASSITTGNNSPLHF; clone size: .; V gene: TRBV7-2; CDR3 length: 15; D gene: TRBD1; J gene: TRBJ1-6
CDR3 DNA: TGTGCCAGCAGCCAAGGGCAGGGGGCGCTTGGCTATGGCTACACCTTC; CDR3 protein: CASSQGQGALGYGYTF; clone size: .; V gene: TRBV9; CDR3 length: 16; D gene: TRBD1; J gene: TRBJ1-2
CDR3 DNA: TGTGCCAGCAGCAAAGGCGGTTGCGGACTTTGCTACGAGCAGTACTTC; CDR3 protein: CASSKGGCGLCYEQYF; clone size: .; V gene: TRBV21-1; CDR3 length: 16; D gene: .; J gene: TRBJ2-7
CDR3 DNA: TGTGCCAGCAGCTCCCTACAGGGGGCTCGAGCCACTGAAGCTTTCTTT; CDR3 protein: CASSSLQGARATEAFF; clone size: .; V gene: TRBV7-6; CDR3 length: 16; D gene: TRBD1; J gene: TRBJ1-1
CDR3 DNA: TGTGCCAGCAGTTTACTAGCTAGGGCCGACGGGGAGCTGTTTTTT; CDR3 protein: CASSLLARADGELFF; clone size: .; V gene: TRBV28; CDR3 length: 15; D gene: .; J gene: TRBJ2-2
CDR3 DNA: TGTGCCAGCAGCTTGACTAGCAACACCGGGGAGCTGTTTTTT; CDR3 protein: CASSLTSNTGELFF; clone size: few; V gene: TRBV7-6; CDR3 length: 14; D gene: TRBD2; J gene: TRBJ2-2
CDR3 DNA: TGTGCCAGCAACATGGCCGAGCAGTACTTC; CDR3 protein: CASNMAEQYF; clone size: .; V gene: TRBV21-1; CDR3 length: 10; D gene: .; J gene: TRBJ2-7
CDR3 DNA: TGTGCCAGCAGCCCTACGGCGGGCGGGGAAGCTTTCTTT; CDR3 protein: CASSPTAGGEAFF; clone size: .; V gene: TRBV27; CDR3 length: 13; D gene: .; J gene: TRBJ1-1
CDR3 DNA: TGTGCCAGCAGCTTAAGCGTGGGACTAGCGACAGATACGCAGTATTTT; CDR3 protein: CASSLSVGLATDTQYF; clone size: .; V gene: TRBV11-2; CDR3 length: 16; D gene: TRBD2; J gene: TRBJ2-3
CDR3 DNA: TGTGCCAGCAGCCCTGGGACAGCAAATAATCCCTACGAGCAGTACTTC; CDR3 protein: CASSPGTANNPYEQYF; clone size: .; V gene: TRBV6-2/TRBV6-3; CDR3 length: 16; D gene: TRBD1; J gene: TRBJ2-7
CDR3 DNA: TGCGCCAGCAGCTCACCTAGCGGGCAAAGCACAGATACGCAGTATTTT; CDR3 protein: CASSSPSGQSTDTQYF; clone size: .; V gene: TRBV5-1; CDR3 length: 16; D gene: TRBD2; J gene: TRBJ2-3
CDR3 DNA: TGTGCCAGCAGCCGGACAGGCCAAGAGACCCAGTACTTC; CDR3 protein: CASSRTGQETQYF; clone size: .; V gene: TRBV9; CDR3 length: 13; D gene: TRBD1; J gene: TRBJ2-5
CDR3 DNA: TGCGCCAGCAGCCAGCCGGGACAGGGCAGGTCACCCCTCCACTTT; CDR3 protein: CASSQPGQGRSPLHF; clone size: .; V gene: TRBV4-1; CDR3 length: 15; D gene: TRBD1; J gene: TRBJ1-6
CDR3 DNA: TGTGCCAGCAGCCAAGGTAGGGGGGACGGGAGGCCGTTCTTC; CDR3 protein: CASSQGRGDGRPFF; clone size: .; V gene: TRBV7-2; CDR3 length: 14; D gene: .; J gene: TRBJ2-1
CDR3 DNA: TGTGCCAGCAGTCCGAGACTAGCGGGGCCCACAGATACGCAGTATTTT; CDR3 protein: CASSPRLAGPTDTQYF; clone size: .; V gene: TRBV28; CDR3 length: 16; D gene: TRBD2; J gene: TRBJ2-3